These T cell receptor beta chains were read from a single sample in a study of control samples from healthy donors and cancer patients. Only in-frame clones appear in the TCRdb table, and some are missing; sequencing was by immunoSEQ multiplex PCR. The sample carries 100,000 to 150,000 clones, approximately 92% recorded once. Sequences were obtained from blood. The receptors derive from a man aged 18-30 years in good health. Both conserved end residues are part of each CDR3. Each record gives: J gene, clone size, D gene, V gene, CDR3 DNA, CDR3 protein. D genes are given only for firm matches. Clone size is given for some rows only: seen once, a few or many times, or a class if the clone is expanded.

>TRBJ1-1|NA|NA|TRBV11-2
TGTGCCAGCAGCTTGGGGCTATCGAACACTGAAGCTTTCTTT
CASSLGLSNTEAFF
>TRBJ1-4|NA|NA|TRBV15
TGTGCCACCAGCAGAGGAAGGACAACTAATGAAAAACTGTTTTTT
CATSRGRTTNEKLFF
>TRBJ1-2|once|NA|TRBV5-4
TGTGCCAGCAGCCGTAGGTCGACGGGATTCTATGGCTACACCTTC
CASSRRSTGFYGYTF
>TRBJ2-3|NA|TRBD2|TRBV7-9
TGTGCCAGCAGCTCGCGGGGGGGCGGCACAGATACGCAGTATTTT
CASSSRGGGTDTQYF
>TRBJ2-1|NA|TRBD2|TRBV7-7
TGTGCCAGCAGCACTGGAGCGGGGGGGCCTTTACACAATGAGCAGTTCTTC
CASSTGAGGPLHNEQFF
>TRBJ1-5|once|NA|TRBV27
TGTGCCAGCAGCACCATGAGAGGGTTCCAGCCCCAGCATTTT
CASSTMRGFQPQHF
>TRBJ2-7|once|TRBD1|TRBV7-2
TGTGCCAGCAGCGACGGGACAGTAGCCTACGAGCAGTACTTC
CASSDGTVAYEQYF
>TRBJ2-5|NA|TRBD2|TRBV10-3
TGTGCCATCAATTCGCAGGCGGGGGGGGAGACCCAGTACTTC
CAINSQAGGETQYF
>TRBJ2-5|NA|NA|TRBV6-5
TGTGCCAGCAGTTACTCACAGTCCTCCCAAGAGACCCAGTACTTC
CASSYSQSSQETQYF
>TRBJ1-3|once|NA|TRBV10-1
TGCGCCAGCAGTGAGCCCCCAGGCGGCTCTGGAAACACCATATATTTT
CASSEPPGGSGNTIYF
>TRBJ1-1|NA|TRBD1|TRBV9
TGTGCCAGCAGCGCCCCCGGACAGGGCCAAGGGGCTGAAGCTTTCTTT
CASSAPGQGQGAEAFF
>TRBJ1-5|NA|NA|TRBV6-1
TGTGCCAGCAGTGAAATAGGGCGGCCCCAGCATTTT
CASSEIGRPQHF
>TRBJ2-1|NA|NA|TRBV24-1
TGTGCCACCAGTGATTTGTCCCCAGGGGATGAGCAGTTCTTC
CATSDLSPGDEQFF
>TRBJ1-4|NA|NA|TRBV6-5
TGTGCCAGCAGTTACTCGATTGGTGGGGAAAAACTGTTTTTT
CASSYSIGGEKLFF
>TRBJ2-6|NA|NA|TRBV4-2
TGTGCCAGCAGCCAAGTAACATTCTCTGGGGCCAACGTCCTGACTTTC
CASSQVTFSGANVLTF
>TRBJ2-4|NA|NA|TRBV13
TGTGCCAGCCTTCAGGTAGCCAAAAACATTCAGTACTTC
CASLQVAKNIQYF
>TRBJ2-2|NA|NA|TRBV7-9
TGTGCCAGCAGCTTAGGAACAGGGAGATACACCGGGGAGCTGTTTTTT
CASSLGTGRYTGELFF
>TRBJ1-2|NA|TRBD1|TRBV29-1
TGCAGCGTCCGGGACAGGGGCGACCTTAACTATGGCTACACCTTC
CSVRDRGDLNYGYTF